The 9 T cell receptor beta chains in this list originate from one sample, sequenced in a study of T cells in Graves' hyperthyroidism and ophthalmopathy. It was RNA transcripts that yielded the amplified TCR beta CDR3 regions. TCR CDR3 regions were first amplified by RT-PCR with HTBI primers. TCRdb reanalysed the multiplex PCR reads using MiXCR and keeps one entry per CDR3 protein. Among 620,000 or so distinct CDR3 sequences listed, around 13% were seen once. Sample: blood. The receptor source for this set is a woman in her forties or fifties with Graves' ophthalmopathy.

This clonotype was seen ten or more times. The V call is TRBV3-1, the J call TRBJ2-7; no firm D call. With 4 bases removed from V and 2 bases from J, the gap between germline ends came to 15 bases. This CDR3 spans 15 amino acids. Germline V CDR1 and CDR2: LGHDT, YNNKEL (reference sequence). This CDR3 reads CASSPSATVTYEQYF. The CDR3 bases are TGTGCCAGCAGCCCGTCCGCGACTGTAACCTACGAGCAGTACTTC.

This clonotype was seen at least ten times. This rearrangement joins TRBV7-2 to TRBJ2-7; 7 bases agree with TRBD1. After removal of 5 bases from V and 4 bases from J, the junction contained 5 bases not matched to a gene. Germline V CDR1 and CDR2: SGHTA, FQGNSA. The CDR3 has 13 residues. The CDR3 reads CASSPDRRYEQYF. CDR3 DNA sequence: TGTGCCAGCAGCCCGGACAGGAGATACGAGCAGTACTTC.

In its sample, this clonotype was seen many times. The chain is built from TRBV6-1 and TRBJ2-2; perhaps TRBD2 as D (5 bases). Germline V gives CDR1 MNHNS, CDR2 SASEGT. With 6 bases removed from V and 5 bases from J, the gap between germline ends came to 10 bases. There are 13 residues in the CDR3. The chain's CDR3 is CASSHGETGELFF. The CDR3 nucleotides read TGTGCCAGCAGCCACGGGGAGACCGGGGAGCTGTTTTTT.

The chain links TRBV4-1 to TRBJ2-7, with 7 bases fitting TRBD2. With V trimmed by 1 base and J by 5 bases, 2 bases remained unmatched. Per germline, CDR1 MGHRA and CDR2 YSYEKL. The CDR3 spans 13 residues. As DNA, the CDR3 is TGCGCCAGCAGCCAAGGGGAGGGCGACGAGCAGTACTTC. Translating it yields CASSQGEGDEQYF.

Only one count was recorded for this clonotype. J is TRBJ2-7 and V is TRBV4-2, with 16 bases fitting TRBD2. This CDR3 spans 16 amino acids. The germline CDR1 and CDR2 sequences are LGHNA and YNFKEQ. The J segment lost 6 bases and the V segment lost 0 bases, leaving 2 bases of the junction unmatched. The CDR3: CASSQEGTSGRGEQYF. The DNA for the CDR3 is TGTGCCAGCAGCCAAGAGGGGACTAGCGGGAGGGGCGAGCAGTACTTC.

This clonotype was counted ten times or more. The V call is TRBV12-3 or TRBV12-4, the J call TRBJ2-5; D gene uncertain. Trimming shortened V by 10 bases and J by 5 bases, and 17 bases separated the two germline ends. CDR3 length: 13 residues. The CDR3 reads CATSMAVGETQYF. The CDR3 region has the DNA TGTGCCACCAGCATGGCTGTAGGGGAGACCCAGTACTTC.

V and J are TRBV24-1 and TRBJ2-2; TRBD1 matches 11 bases. This CDR3 is 14 amino acids long. The trim removed 10 bases at V and 5 bases at J, leaving 5 bases unmatched. CDR1 and CDR2 from the germline V gene are KGHDR and SFDVKD. The CDR3 region is CATKGQGATGELFF. The CDR3 bases are TGTGCCACAAAAGGACAGGGGGCAACCGGGGAGCTGTTTTTT.

This clonotype was detected a few times. This chain links TRBV5-8 with TRBJ1-2, with a weak D call TRBD1 (5 bases). Germline CDR1 reads SGHTS; CDR2 reads YDEGEE. This CDR3 spans 14 amino acids. Trimming shortened V by 5 bases and J by 7 bases, and 18 bases separated the two germline ends. The CDR3 here is CASRTFGDSVGYTF. In nucleotides, the CDR3 is TGTGCCAGCAGAACATTTGGGGACTCGGTTGGCTACACCTTC.

This clonotype turned up a few times. The chain has TRBV20-1 and TRBJ2-5, with D possibly matching TRBD1 (6 bases). The V end was cut by 0 bases, the J end by 5 bases, with 10 bases between. Germline V CDR1 and CDR2: DFQATT, SNEGSKA (reference sequence). The CDR3 is 13 residues long. CDR3 nucleotide sequence: TGCAGTGCTAGAGAACAGGGAGTCGAGACCCAGTACTTC. This gives the protein CSAREQGVETQYF.